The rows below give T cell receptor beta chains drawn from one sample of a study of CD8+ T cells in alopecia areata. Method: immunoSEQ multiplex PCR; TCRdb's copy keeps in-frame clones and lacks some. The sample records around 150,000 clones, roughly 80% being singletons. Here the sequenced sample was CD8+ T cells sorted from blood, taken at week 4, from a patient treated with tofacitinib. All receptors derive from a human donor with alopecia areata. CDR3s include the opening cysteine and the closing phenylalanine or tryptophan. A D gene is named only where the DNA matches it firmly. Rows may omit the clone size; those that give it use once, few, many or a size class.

CDR3aa: CASSVGQGAVDTQYF
CDR3nt: TGTGCCAGCAGCGTCGGACAGGGGGCGGTAGATACGCAGTATTTT
d_gene: TRBD1
j_gene: TRBJ2-3
abundance: NA
v_gene: TRBV9

CDR3aa: CASSSDRAEQYF
CDR3nt: TGTGCCAGCAGCTCCGACAGGGCCGAGCAGTACTTC
d_gene: TRBD1
j_gene: TRBJ2-7
abundance: few
v_gene: TRBV7-9

CDR3aa: CASSHIPGRNNSPLHF
CDR3nt: TGCGCCAGCAGCCATATCCCGGGACGGAATAATTCACCCCTCCACTTT
d_gene: NA
j_gene: TRBJ1-6
abundance: NA
v_gene: TRBV4-3

CDR3aa: CASSQDKGTYEQYF
CDR3nt: TGCGCCAGCAGCCAAGATAAGGGTACCTACGAGCAGTACTTC
d_gene: NA
j_gene: TRBJ2-7
abundance: NA
v_gene: TRBV4-3

CDR3aa: CSVADRGSSGPKNIQYF
CDR3nt: TGCAGCGTGGCGGACAGGGGCTCCTCCGGCCCCAAAAACATTCAGTACTTC
d_gene: TRBD1
j_gene: TRBJ2-4
abundance: NA
v_gene: TRBV29-1

CDR3aa: CASSRGPQGLRGNPQYF
CDR3nt: TGCGCCAGCAGCCGAGGTCCCCAGGGACTACGTGGAAATCCCCAGTACTTC
d_gene: TRBD2
j_gene: TRBJ2-5
abundance: NA
v_gene: TRBV5-1

CDR3aa: CASSPENSAGGPYEQYF
CDR3nt: TGTGCCAGCAGCCCGGAGAATTCGGCGGGGGGGCCTTACGAGCAGTACTTC
d_gene: TRBD2
j_gene: TRBJ2-7
abundance: few
v_gene: TRBV7-9

CDR3aa: CASSPYGTGGSYYGYTF
CDR3nt: TGCGCCAGCAGCCCATACGGGACAGGGGGCTCCTACTATGGCTACACCTTC
d_gene: TRBD1
j_gene: TRBJ1-2
abundance: NA
v_gene: TRBV5-1

CDR3aa: CASSQRTSFTDTQYF
CDR3nt: TGCGCCAGCAGCCAAAGGACTAGCTTCACAGATACGCAGTATTTT
d_gene: TRBD2
j_gene: TRBJ2-3
abundance: NA
v_gene: TRBV4-1

CDR3aa: CASSKAGGREAFF
CDR3nt: TGTGCCAGCAGCAAAGCGGGGGGGAGAGAAGCTTTCTTT
d_gene: NA
j_gene: TRBJ1-1
abundance: NA
v_gene: TRBV21-1

CDR3aa: CASSQTSYNEQFF
CDR3nt: TGCGCCAGCAGCCAAACTAGTTACAATGAGCAGTTCTTC
d_gene: NA
j_gene: TRBJ2-1
abundance: NA
v_gene: TRBV4-1

CDR3aa: CASSVYLNGGPYNEQFF
CDR3nt: TGTGCCAGCAGCGTATACCTTAACGGGGGCCCCTACAATGAGCAGTTCTTC
d_gene: NA
j_gene: TRBJ2-1
abundance: many
v_gene: TRBV11-2

CDR3aa: CASTWTGGVKTQYF
CDR3nt: TGTGCCAGCACCTGGACAGGGGGTGTGAAGACCCAGTACTTC
d_gene: TRBD1
j_gene: TRBJ2-5
abundance: NA
v_gene: TRBV2

CDR3aa: CASSEETHSPGELFF
CDR3nt: TGTGCCAGCAGTGAGGAGACTCACTCTCCCGGGGAGCTGTTTTTT
d_gene: NA
j_gene: TRBJ2-2
abundance: once
v_gene: TRBV2

CDR3aa: CASSQDGTSGDTQYF
CDR3nt: TGCGCCAGCAGCCAAGATGGGACTAGCGGCGATACGCAGTATTTT
d_gene: TRBD2
j_gene: TRBJ2-3
abundance: NA
v_gene: TRBV4-1

CDR3aa: CASGLAGRPANTGELFF
CDR3nt: TGTGCTAGTGGTTTGGCGGGCCGACCCGCGAACACCGGGGAGCTGTTTTTT
d_gene: NA
j_gene: TRBJ2-2
abundance: NA
v_gene: TRBV12-5

CDR3aa: CASSYPPGRDTEAFF
CDR3nt: TGTGCCAGCAGCTATCCCCCAGGCAGAGACACTGAAGCTTTCTTT
d_gene: NA
j_gene: TRBJ1-1
abundance: NA
v_gene: TRBV7-9

CDR3aa: CSGGTGPTDTQYF
CDR3nt: TGCAGCGGTGGGACAGGCCCCACAGATACGCAGTATTTT
d_gene: TRBD1
j_gene: TRBJ2-3
abundance: few
v_gene: TRBV29-1

CDR3aa: CASSSSTGANYGYTF
CDR3nt: TGTGCCAGCAGCTCCTCGACAGGCGCTAACTATGGCTACACCTTC
d_gene: NA
j_gene: TRBJ1-2
abundance: few
v_gene: TRBV6-5

CDR3aa: CASSQDHPTGNTEAFF
CDR3nt: TGCGCCAGCAGCCAAGATCACCCGACAGGAAACACTGAAGCTTTCTTT
d_gene: NA
j_gene: TRBJ1-1
abundance: NA
v_gene: TRBV4-3

CDR3aa: CASSPRGGTYNEQFF
CDR3nt: TGTGCCAGCAGCCCCCGGGGGGGAACCTACAATGAGCAGTTCTTC
d_gene: TRBD2
j_gene: TRBJ2-1
abundance: NA
v_gene: TRBV7-6

CDR3aa: CASSPAAGATTDTQYF
CDR3nt: TGTGCCAGCAGCCCGGCGGCGGGGGCTACCACAGATACGCAGTATTTT
d_gene: NA
j_gene: TRBJ2-3
abundance: NA
v_gene: TRBV13

CDR3aa: CASSVGGTGVNEQFF
CDR3nt: TGTGCCAGCAGCGTAGGGGGGACAGGGGTGAATGAGCAGTTCTTC
d_gene: TRBD1
j_gene: TRBJ2-1
abundance: NA
v_gene: TRBV9

CDR3aa: CASSQGTGLSEAFF
CDR3nt: TGCGCCAGCAGCCAAGGGACAGGGCTTAGTGAAGCTTTCTTT
d_gene: TRBD1
j_gene: TRBJ1-1
abundance: NA
v_gene: TRBV4-1

CDR3aa: CSCTGGNEQFF
CDR3nt: TGCAGCTGTACAGGGGGGAATGAGCAGTTCTTC
d_gene: TRBD1
j_gene: TRBJ2-1
abundance: NA
v_gene: TRBV29-1

CDR3aa: CASSLGRGYEQYF
CDR3nt: TGTGCCAGCAGCTTGGGCAGGGGCTACGAGCAGTACTTC
d_gene: NA
j_gene: TRBJ2-7
abundance: NA
v_gene: TRBV13

CDR3aa: CAFRTSPNTGELFF
CDR3nt: TGTGCCTTCAGGACTAGCCCTAACACCGGGGAGCTGTTTTTT
d_gene: TRBD2
j_gene: TRBJ2-2
abundance: few
v_gene: TRBV10-3

CDR3aa: CSVQRTNTEAFF
CDR3nt: TGCAGCGTTCAACGGACGAACACTGAAGCTTTCTTT
d_gene: NA
j_gene: TRBJ1-1
abundance: NA
v_gene: TRBV29-1

CDR3aa: CASSFARDYQETQYF
CDR3nt: TGTGCCAGCAGTTTCGCCCGGGACTACCAAGAGACCCAGTACTTC
d_gene: NA
j_gene: TRBJ2-5
abundance: NA
v_gene: TRBV27

CDR3aa: CASSGPGGDEQFF
CDR3nt: TGTGCCAGCAGCGGCCCCGGGGGGGATGAGCAGTTCTTC
d_gene: TRBD2
j_gene: TRBJ2-1
abundance: few
v_gene: TRBV5-4

CDR3aa: CASSSTAGPGELFF
CDR3nt: TGTGCCAGCAGCTCTACCGCCGGGCCCGGGGAGCTGTTTTTT
d_gene: NA
j_gene: TRBJ2-2
abundance: NA
v_gene: TRBV7-8

CDR3aa: CASSQGLEAFF
CDR3nt: TGTGCCAGCAGCCAGGGACTTGAAGCTTTCTTT
d_gene: NA
j_gene: TRBJ1-1
abundance: NA
v_gene: TRBV4-2

CDR3aa: CASSSGGGGNEQFF
CDR3nt: TGTGCCAGCAGTTCGGGTGGGGGGGGCAATGAGCAGTTCTTC
d_gene: TRBD2
j_gene: TRBJ2-1
abundance: NA
v_gene: TRBV27

CDR3aa: CASSLPEQYF
CDR3nt: TGCGCCAGCAGTCTCCCCGAGCAGTACTTC
d_gene: NA
j_gene: TRBJ2-7
abundance: NA
v_gene: TRBV10-2

CDR3aa: CASSQWRQETQYF
CDR3nt: TGCGCCAGCAGCCAATGGCGCCAAGAGACCCAGTACTTC
d_gene: NA
j_gene: TRBJ2-5
abundance: NA
v_gene: TRBV4-1

CDR3aa: CASSLDRGSDTGELFF
CDR3nt: TGTGCCAGCAGCTTAGATCGGGGAAGCGACACCGGGGAGCTGTTTTTT
d_gene: NA
j_gene: TRBJ2-2
abundance: NA
v_gene: TRBV11-2

CDR3aa: CASSQGQDGFEQYF
CDR3nt: TGCGCCAGCAGCCAAGGCCAGGACGGCTTCGAGCAGTACTTC
d_gene: NA
j_gene: TRBJ2-7
abundance: few
v_gene: TRBV4-3

CDR3aa: CASSLSGTGWYEQYF
CDR3nt: TGTGCCAGCAGTTTATCGGGGACAGGGTGGTACGAGCAGTACTTC
d_gene: TRBD1
j_gene: TRBJ2-7
abundance: NA
v_gene: TRBV27

CDR3aa: CASSLSGGQGTYEQYF
CDR3nt: TGTGCCAGCAGCTTAAGCGGGGGGCAGGGTACCTACGAGCAGTACTTC
d_gene: TRBD2
j_gene: TRBJ2-7
abundance: NA
v_gene: TRBV7-9

CDR3aa: CASSRTPAHNQPQHF
CDR3nt: TGTGCCAGCAGCCGGACCCCTGCCCACAATCAGCCCCAGCATTTT
d_gene: NA
j_gene: TRBJ1-5
abundance: NA
v_gene: TRBV27

CDR3aa: CSVEEGQGYGYTF
CDR3nt: TGCAGCGTTGAAGAAGGACAGGGGTATGGCTACACCTTC
d_gene: TRBD1
j_gene: TRBJ1-2
abundance: NA
v_gene: TRBV29-1

CDR3aa: CASTPTPEADTQYF
CDR3nt: TGTGCCAGTACTCCAACACCGGAGGCAGATACGCAGTATTTT
d_gene: NA
j_gene: TRBJ2-3
abundance: NA
v_gene: TRBV19